These 7 T cell receptor beta chains share one sample of origin, sequenced in a study of cytomegalovirus exposure and HLA in healthy donors. The PCR contained 60 Vbeta and 13 Jbeta primers. Produced via immunoSEQ multiplex PCR; TCRdb's table is partial and in-frame only. This sample's clone table lists some 110,000 clones. Sequences were obtained from PBMCs. The receptors stem from a man between 35 and 55 years old in good health and CMV-seropositive.

This rearrangement joins TRBV6-5 to TRBJ2-7; 7 bases match TRBD1. Unmatched junction bases numbered 3, after V lost 1 base and J lost 3 bases. CDR3 size: 14 residues. Germline V lookup: CDR1 MNHEY, CDR2 SVGAGI. CDR3 sequence (DNA): TGTGCCAGCAGTTACTGGGGGACAGTCTACGAGCAGTACTTC. Translation: CASSYWGTVYEQYF.

Here the CDR3 DNA reads TGCGCCAGCAGCCAACTAGTGATCGGGGAGCTGTTTTTT. It is translated as CASSQLVIGELFF. The genes are TRBV4-3 and TRBJ2-2, with unresolved D. V was pared by 2 bases and J by 7 bases, with 8 bases between. The CDR3 spans 13 residues. Germline CDR1 is LGHNA and CDR2 is YSLEER.

V and J are TRBV5-6 and TRBJ2-3, with D possibly TRBD2 on 5 matching bases. CDR1 SGHDT and CDR2 YYEEEE come from the germline V gene. The ends were cut back, 4 bases at V and 0 bases at J, with 15 bases in the middle. This CDR3 contains 16 residues. CDR3 in DNA: TGTGCCAGCAGCCAAGGACTCTCTGTGAGCACAGATACGCAGTATTTT. This translates into CASSQGLSVSTDTQYF.

This sequence joins TRBV7-3 and TRBJ2-2; possible D gene TRBD2, 5 bases. V dropped 5 bases and J dropped 3 bases, with 7 bases sitting between them. Germline assignment: CDR1 SGHTA and CDR2 FQGTGA. The CDR3 sequence is 13 residues long. In nucleotides, the CDR3 is TGTGCCAGCAGCCGAGGGTACACCGGGGAGCTGTTTTTT. Translating it yields CASSRGYTGELFF. Full variable domain (outside the CDR3, taken from reference TRBV7-3 and TRBJ2-2): GAGVSQTPSNKVTEKGKYVELRCDPISGHTALYWYRQSLGQGPEFLIYFQGTGAADDSGLPNDRFFAVRPEGSVSTLKIQRTERGDSAVYLCASSRGYTGELFFGEGSRLTVL.

V usage is TRBV7-8 and J usage is TRBJ1-5; 10 bases are a match to TRBD1. Germline trimming cut 4 bases from V and 3 bases from J; bases unmatched to any gene: 12. The V gene's germline CDR1 is SGHVS and CDR2 FQNEAQ. The CDR3 consists of 18 residues. This CDR3 is CASSSPGRDRGINQPQHF. CDR3 nucleotide sequence: TGTGCCAGCAGCTCACCGGGGCGGGACAGGGGTATCAATCAGCCCCAGCATTTT.

The chain recombines TRBV11-2 with TRBJ2-3; 11 nucleotides agree with TRBD2. Germline-derived CDR1 and CDR2 are SGHAT and FQNNGV. Trimming removed 4 bases from V and 2 bases from J; junction bases left unmatched: 2. The CDR3 loop spans 15 amino acids. The DNA for the CDR3 is TGTGCCAGCAGCTCGGGACTAGCGGACACAGATACGCAGTATTTT. It translates to CASSSGLADTDTQYF.

This chain uses TRBV7-2 with TRBJ2-2, with a weak D call TRBD2 (7 bases). Deletions cut 7 bases from V and 7 bases from J, with 19 bases between. The germline gives CDR1 SGHTA, CDR2 FQGNSA. The CDR3 length is 15 residues. The chain's CDR3 is CASKRDTTGGGELFF. The CDR3 DNA is TGTGCCAGCAAGCGGGACACCACCGGGGGCGGGGAGCTGTTTTTT.